The next 21 T cell receptor beta chains were all read from a single sample in a study of blood T cell repertoires in COVID-19. Using immunoSEQ multiplex PCR, the repertoire was profiled, and TCRdb retains in-frame clones only, with some absent. This table holds nearly 110,000 clones, roughly 88% found once. Sequenced input: peripheral blood. These receptors came from a middle-aged man with active or convalescent COVID-19.

This chain connects TRBV6-5 to TRBJ1-2; perhaps TRBD1 as D (5 bases). Germline V gives CDR1 MNHEY, CDR2 SVGAGI. CDR3 length: 15 residues. Trimming took 0 bases from V and 0 from J, leaving 8 bases between them. This CDR3 reads CASSYSGGANYGYTF. CDR3 coding DNA: TGTGCCAGCAGTTACTCGGGGGGAGCTAACTATGGCTACACCTTC.

This chain links TRBV5-8 with TRBJ1-5, with 7 bases that match TRBD1. Germline V CDR1 and CDR2: SGHTS, YDEGEE. The CDR3 runs to 17 residues. V trimming: 4 bases; J trimming: 0 bases; junction bases outside the gene matches: 10. The CDR3 is CASSGLDRSDSNQPQHF. For the CDR3, the DNA is TGTGCCAGCAGCGGCCTGGACAGGAGCGATAGCAATCAGCCCCAGCATTTT.

This CDR3 reads CASSPLQGAYNEQFF. The CDR3 nucleotides are TGTGCCAGTAGTCCCCTACAGGGGGCCTACAATGAGCAGTTCTTC. V gene TRBV19 combines with J gene TRBJ2-1; TRBD1 matches 8 bases. Germline values: CDR1 LNHDA, CDR2 SQIVND (reference sequence). Trimming removed 5 bases from V and 2 bases from J; junction bases left unmatched: 5. The CDR3 consists of 15 residues.

V and J are TRBV19 and TRBJ2-7; TRBD1 matches 8 bases. The CDR3 extends over 16 amino acids. Losses at the gene ends were 3 bases for V and 5 bases for J; bases not matched to a gene: 12. The germline CDR1 and CDR2 sequences are LNHDA and SQIVND (reference sequence). CDR3 region: CASSINPGQGLHEQYF. CDR3 DNA: TGTGCCAGTAGTATCAATCCCGGACAGGGTTTGCACGAGCAGTACTTC. The full variable domain, with the rest looked up from reference TRBV19 and TRBJ2-7, is DGGITQSPKYLFRKEGQNVTLSCEQNLNHDAMYWYRQDPGQGLRLIYYSQIVNDFQKGDIAEGYSVSREKKESFPLTVTSAQKNPTAFYLCASSINPGQGLHEQYFGPGTRLTVT.

The chain has TRBV7-8 and TRBJ2-5, with TRBD2 identical over 16 bases. The CDR3 is made up of 14 amino acids. Germline CDR1 and CDR2: SGHVS and FQNEAQ. The trim removed 3 bases at V and 9 bases at J, leaving 1 base unmatched. CDR3: CASSLGLAGGAQYF. CDR3 bases: TGTGCCAGCAGCTTGGGACTAGCGGGAGGGGCCCAGTACTTC.

This rearrangement joins TRBV5-1 to TRBJ2-2, with a weak D call TRBD1 (5 bases). This CDR3 is 17 amino acids long. Germline V CDR1 and CDR2: SGHRS, YFSETQ. The V end lost 4 bases, the J end lost 4 bases, and 20 bases lay between the germline ends. The CDR3 spells CASSVTAAASGTGELFF. DNA for the CDR3: TGCGCCAGCAGCGTGACAGCCGCAGCCTCTGGCACCGGGGAGCTGTTTTTT.

The chain carries TRBV5-4 and TRBJ2-7; TRBD2 matches 14 bases. Germline V gene data show CDR1 as SGHNT and CDR2 as YYREEE (reference sequence). The CDR3 runs 18 residues. The ends lost 7 bases at V and 3 bases at J; junction bases unmatched: 15. The CDR3 region is CASGLGLAGGPGLYEQYF. DNA of the CDR3: TGTGCCAGCGGTCTCGGACTAGCGGGAGGTCCGGGGCTCTACGAGCAGTACTTC.

The rearrangement uses TRBV5-1 and TRBJ1-2; D unresolved. This CDR3 contains 13 residues. Between the trimmed V and J ends, which lost 6 bases and 4 bases, there was a span of 13 bases. Germline V gene sequence: CDR1 SGHRS, CDR2 YFSETQ. The DNA of the CDR3 is TGCGCCAGCAAGCCCCAGGAAACCTATGGCTACACCTTC. Encoded protein: CASKPQETYGYTF.

V is TRBV4-1 and J is TRBJ2-5, with D perhaps TRBD2 (5 bases). The germline gives CDR1 MGHRA, CDR2 YSYEKL. V lost 5 bases and J 3 bases, leaving 16 bases between the germline ends. CDR3 length: 15 residues. The CDR3 DNA sequence: TGCGCCAGCAGCTCCTTGGCGGGTGGGGAAGAGACCCAGTACTTC. Translating gives CASSSLAGGEETQYF.

V is TRBV4-3 and J is TRBJ2-1, with TRBD2 matching over 7 bases. This CDR3 has 16 amino acids. V lost 3 bases to trimming and J lost 4 bases; unmatched junction nucleotides: 9. Looked up from germline, CDR1 is LGHNA and CDR2 is YSLEER. CDR3 loop: CASSHTRDYLYNEQFF. The CDR3 DNA follows: TGCGCCAGCAGCCACACACGGGACTATCTGTACAATGAGCAGTTCTTC.

This clone was counted only a few times. This sequence joins TRBV28 and TRBJ1-6; TRBD1 matches 12 bases. Germline V gives CDR1 MDHEN, CDR2 SYDVKM. The CDR3 runs to 14 residues. The CDR3 is CVSGTGGENSPLHF. The CDR3 bases are TGTGTGAGCGGGACAGGGGGCGAGAATTCACCCCTCCACTTT.

V and J are TRBV6-5 and TRBJ2-6; D uncertain. The CDR3 is made up of 15 amino acids. Germline-derived CDR1 and CDR2 are MNHEY and SVGAGI. V gave up 4 bases and J gave up 0 bases, with 7 bases separating them. CDR3 bases: TGTGCCAGCAGTTTCCGACACTCTGGGGCCAACGTCCTGACTTTC. This sequence encodes CASSFRHSGANVLTF.

In its sample, this clone was seen once. The V call is TRBV5-1, the J call TRBJ2-3, with D perhaps TRBD2 (5 bases). Germline V gene sequence: CDR1 SGHRS, CDR2 YFSETQ. Trimming removed 2 bases at V and 8 bases at J, with 21 bases between. The CDR3 totals 16 residues. DNA of the CDR3: TGCGCCAGCAGCTTCGAAATCGACTACTTCCGCGGTACGCAGTATTTT. This encodes CASSFEIDYFRGTQYF.

V and J are TRBV28 and TRBJ1-1, with a possible D match to TRBD1 (6 bases). The CDR3 contains 15 residues. Germline-derived CDR1 and CDR2 are MDHEN and SYDVKM. V dropped 2 bases and J dropped 6 bases, with 16 bases sitting between them. CDR3 protein: CASSLGFHRASEAFF. As DNA, the CDR3 is TGTGCCAGCAGTTTAGGGTTCCACAGGGCATCTGAAGCTTTCTTT.

This clone was detected only a few times. This sequence joins TRBV28 and TRBJ2-7; 7 bases match TRBD1. V lost 6 bases to trimming and J lost 5 bases; unmatched junction nucleotides: 10. The CDR3 runs to 14 residues. CDR1 MDHEN and CDR2 SYDVKM come from the germline V gene. CDR3 region: CASRGDSVRDEQYF. The CDR3 nucleotides read TGTGCCAGCAGGGGGGACAGCGTTAGGGACGAGCAGTACTTC.

The V call is TRBV28, the J call TRBJ1-2; D uncertain. With 6 bases removed from V and 0 bases from J, the gap between germline ends came to 5 bases. The CDR3 has 12 residues. Germline-derived CDR1 and CDR2 are MDHEN and SYDVKM. DNA of the CDR3: TGTGCCAGCAGCTCCTCTAACTATGGCTACACCTTC. This gives the protein CASSSSNYGYTF.

This chain joins TRBV27 and TRBJ2-1; TRBD2 matches at 11 bases. Per germline, CDR1 MNHEY and CDR2 SMNVEV (reference sequence). This CDR3 is built from 16 residues. Unmatched junction bases numbered 3, after V lost 5 bases and J lost 0 bases. The CDR3: CASSVTSGNSYNEQFF. CDR3 bases: TGTGCCAGCAGTGTGACTAGCGGGAACTCCTACAATGAGCAGTTCTTC.

This clone was picked up a small number of times. The rearrangement uses TRBV15 and TRBJ2-7, with TRBD2 identical over 7 bases. Germline loops: CDR1 LNHNV, CDR2 YYDKDF (reference sequence). The CDR3 contains 16 residues. V gave up 5 bases and J gave up 5 bases; unmatched junction bases: 15. The CDR3 DNA follows: TGTGCCACCAGCCTTAGTACTAGCGCCAATCCCCACGAGCAGTACTTC. Translation: CATSLSTSANPHEQYF.

V and J are TRBV25-1 and TRBJ1-1; 7 bases map to TRBD1. Per the germline V gene, CDR1 is MGHDK and CDR2 is SYGVNS. The CDR3 loop spans 13 amino acids. The J segment lost 11 bases and the V segment lost 8 bases, leaving 14 bases of the junction unmatched. The CDR3 DNA follows: TGTGCCAGCTCGTACCAATCCCGACAGGGCGCTTTCTTT. Amino acid sequence: CASSYQSRQGAFF.

J is TRBJ2-5 and V is TRBV27; a possible D gene is TRBD1 (5 bases). The germline gives CDR1 MNHEY, CDR2 SMNVEV (reference sequence). V was trimmed by 5 bases and J by 4 bases, leaving 14 bases between them. This CDR3 has 14 amino acids. The CDR3 sequence: CASSKNRWLETQYF. The CDR3 nucleotides are TGTGCCAGCAGTAAGAACAGGTGGCTAGAGACCCAGTACTTC.

This sequence joins TRBV11-3 and TRBJ2-7; D is uncertain. This CDR3 is 12 amino acids long. The V gene's germline CDR1 is SGHNT and CDR2 YENEEA. V lost 5 bases and J 5 bases, leaving 10 bases between the germline ends. The CDR3 is CASSPVPHEQYF. CDR3 nucleotide sequence: TGTGCCAGCAGCCCAGTCCCCCACGAGCAGTACTTC.